The 10 T cell receptor beta chains listed next were all sequenced from one sample in a study of regulatory T cells in long-lasting Graves disease. Documented time point: newly diagnosed GD, antithyroid drugs for less than 3 months. The TCR library was made from RNA that had been extracted from PBMCs in TRIzol. Arm-PCR of CDR3 regions and iRepertoire HTBI primers were used to build TCR beta libraries. TCRdb ran MiXCR on the multiplex PCR reads and lists one entry per CDR3 protein. The sample includes about 200,000 distinct CDR3 sequences, roughly 20% of them seen just once. These same data were also listed under a study on T cells in Graves' hyperthyroidism and ophthalmopathy.

Specimen: peripheral blood mononuclear cells (PBMCs), collected at new diagnosis, from a patient treated with antithyroid drugs. The source is a woman aged 30 to 39 with Graves disease.

This clonotype came up many times. The chain links TRBV2 to TRBJ2-3, with D tentatively TRBD1 or TRBD2 (5 bases each). Germline loops: CDR1 SNHLY, CDR2 FYNNEI. V was cut by 1 base and J by 4 bases, with 12 bases left in between. The CDR3 covers 15 residues. The CDR3 bases are TGTGCCAGCAGTGAAGAGAGGGGCAGCCCAGATACGCAGTATTTT. Translation gives CASSEERGSPDTQYF.

Remarks on this clonotype: At one of its ends the junction is not consistent with the germline gene, which may arise from a read error. This chain joins TRBV6-1 and TRBJ1-5; D may be TRBD1 (6 bases). CDR1 and CDR2 from the germline V gene are MNHNS and SASEGT. This CDR3 comprises 14 residues. The CDR3 DNA sequence: TGTGCTAGCAGTGAACGACAGGACTGGCAGCCCCAGCATTTT. It translates to CASSERQDWQPQHF.

V gene TRBV20-1 combines with J gene TRBJ1-3, with a possible D match to TRBD1 (5 bases). CDR3 length: 16 residues. The V end was cut by 4 bases, the J end by 0 bases, with 16 bases between. Germline V gives CDR1 DFQATT, CDR2 SNEGSKA (reference sequence). This CDR3 is CSAKEPGRRSGNTIYF. As DNA, the CDR3 is TGCAGTGCTAAAGAACCGGGACGGCGCTCTGGAAACACCATATATTTT.

This clonotype has a count of ten or more. The chain links TRBV4-1 to TRBJ1-1; perhaps TRBD1 as D (6 bases). Germline V lookup: CDR1 MGHRA, CDR2 YSYEKL. CDR3 size: 16 residues. V lost 4 bases and J 7 bases, leaving 22 bases between the germline ends. The CDR3 sequence is CASSLRGAVALDEAFF. In DNA form, the CDR3 reads TGCGCCAGCAGCCTACGGGGGGCTGTCGCACTCGATGAAGCTTTCTTT.

At least ten counts were recorded for this clonotype. The chain is built from TRBV11-2 and TRBJ2-3, with D perhaps TRBD2 (7 bases). In germline, CDR1 is SGHAT, CDR2 FQNNGV. This CDR3 is 19 amino acids long. V lost 0 bases and J lost 2, with 21 bases in between. CDR3 sequence reads: CASSLDLGGPQLYTDTQYF. CDR3 bases: TGTGCCAGCAGCTTAGATCTCGGGGGGCCCCAACTTTACACAGATACGCAGTATTTT. The full variable domain, completed using reference TRBV11-2 and TRBJ2-3, is EAGVAQSPRYKIIEKRQSVAFWCNPISGHATLYWYQQILGQGPKLLIQFQNNGVVDDSQLPKDRFSAERLKGVDSTLKIQPAKLEDSAVYLCASSLDLGGPQLYTDTQYFGPGTRLTVL.

This clonotype was seen a few times. The rearrangement joins TRBV11-2 to TRBJ2-6, with D unclear. Deletions cut 5 bases from V and 0 bases from J, with 8 bases between. Germline V lookup: CDR1 SGHAT, CDR2 FQNNGV. This CDR3 contains 15 residues. Written as DNA, the CDR3 is TGTGCCAGCAGCGTCTGGAGCTCTGGGGCCAACGTCCTGACTTTC. It is translated as CASSVWSSGANVLTF. Full variable domain (remainder filled in from reference TRBV11-2 and TRBJ2-6): EAGVAQSPRYKIIEKRQSVAFWCNPISGHATLYWYQQILGQGPKLLIQFQNNGVVDDSQLPKDRFSAERLKGVDSTLKIQPAKLEDSAVYLCASSVWSSGANVLTFGAGSRLTVL.

This clonotype was counted a few times. The rearrangement links TRBV5-4 to TRBJ1-1, with D hard to call. Germline V gene data show CDR1 as SGHNT and CDR2 as YYREEE (reference sequence). V was clipped by 0 bases and J by 1 base, with 7 bases between them. The CDR3 runs to 14 residues. The CDR3 DNA reads as TGTGCCAGCAGCTTGGAACGGGAGAACACTGAAGCTTTCTTT. This gives the protein CASSLERENTEAFF.

In this sample, this clonotype turned up many times. CDR3 in DNA: TGCAGCGTTGGGGGCAGGGCCACCGGGGAGCTGTTTTTT. This codes for CSVGGRATGELFF. V gene TRBV29-1 combines with J gene TRBJ2-2; a weak D match, TRBD1 (5 bases). The CDR3 has 13 amino acids. Trimming stripped 4 bases from V and 4 bases from J, with 10 bases between. Germline CDR1 and CDR2: SQVTM and ANQGSEA.

This clonotype was counted ten times or more. The CDR3 is CASSSGTASTDTQYF. DNA for the CDR3: TGTGCCAGCTCCTCCGGGACAGCTAGCACAGATACGCAGTATTTT. The rearrangement joins TRBV2 to TRBJ2-3; 7 bases fit TRBD1. The CDR3 is made up of 15 amino acids. V was pared by 8 bases and J by 0 bases, with 8 bases of the junction left unmatched. From germline, CDR1 is SNHLY and CDR2 FYNNEI. Drawing the rest from reference TRBV2 and TRBJ2-3, the complete variable domain is EPEVTQTPSHQVTQMGQEVILRCVPISNHLYFYWYRQILGQKVEFLVSFYNNEISEKSEIFDDQFSVERPDGSNFTLKIRSTKLEDSAMYFCASSSGTASTDTQYFGPGTRLTVL.

There are many counts of this clonotype. The CDR3 loop is CASSPPKVLPYGYTF. In DNA, the CDR3 is TGTGCCAGCAGTCCCCCGAAGGTGCTCCCCTATGGCTACACCTTC. The chain joins TRBV12-3 or TRBV12-4 to TRBJ1-2; D gene unclear. The CDR3 totals 15 residues. The germline V and J ends were trimmed by 5 bases and 4 bases, with 17 bases remaining between them.